Described below is a single T cell receptor (beta chain) sequence and its context. This specimen belongs to a study of radiation and T cells in renal cell carcinoma. Study background: Nephrectomy followed 15 Gy stereotactic body radiation by 4 weeks.

The data were produced by immunoSEQ multiplex PCR, yet TCRdb's version contains in-frame clones alone and is incomplete. The data show roughly 130,000 clones, roughly four fifths seen once. Germline CDR1 is SGHNT and CDR2 is YYREEE (reference sequence). The CDR3 loop spans 15 amino acids. The V end was cut by 1 base, the J end by 2 bases, with 7 bases between. Indicated time point: blood 2 weeks post-SBRT. Treatment: 15 Gy SBRT to primary tumor, nephrectomy 4 weeks later. The clonotype originates from a woman aged 60-75 years with renal cell carcinoma. Sample: blood, taken from a patient whose treatment included radiotherapy and nephrectomy. This rearrangement joins TRBV5-4 to TRBJ2-6; D not resolved. Here the CDR3 reads CASSLPLPGANVLTF. The CDR3 bases are TGTGCCAGCAGCTTGCCCCTCCCTGGGGCCAACGTCCTGACTTTC.